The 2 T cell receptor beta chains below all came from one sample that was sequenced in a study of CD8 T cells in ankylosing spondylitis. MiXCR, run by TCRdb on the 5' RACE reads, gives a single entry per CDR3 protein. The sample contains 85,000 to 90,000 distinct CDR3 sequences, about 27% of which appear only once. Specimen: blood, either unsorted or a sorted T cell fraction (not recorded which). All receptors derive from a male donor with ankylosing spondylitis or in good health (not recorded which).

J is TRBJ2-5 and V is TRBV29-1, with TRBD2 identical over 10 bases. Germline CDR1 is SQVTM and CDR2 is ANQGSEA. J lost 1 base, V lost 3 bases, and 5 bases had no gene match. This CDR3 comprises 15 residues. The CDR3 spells CSVELAGEIQETQYF. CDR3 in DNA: TGCAGCGTTGAGCTAGCGGGAGAGATCCAAGAGACCCAGTACTTC. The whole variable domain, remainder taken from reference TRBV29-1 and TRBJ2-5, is SAVISQKPSRDICQRGTSLTIQCQVDSQVTMMFWYRQQPGQSLTLIATANQGSEATYESGFVIDKFPISRPNLTFSTLTVSNMSPEDSSIYLCSVELAGEIQETQYFGPGTRLLVL.

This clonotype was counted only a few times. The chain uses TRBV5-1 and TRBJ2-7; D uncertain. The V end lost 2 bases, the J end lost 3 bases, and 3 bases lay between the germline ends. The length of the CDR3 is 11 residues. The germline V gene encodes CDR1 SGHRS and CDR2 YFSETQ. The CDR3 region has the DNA TGCGCCAGCAGCTTCGGCTACGAGCAGTACTTC. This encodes CASSFGYEQYF.